This T cell receptor (beta chain) derives from a study of cytomegalovirus exposure and HLA in healthy donors. As for this clone: The antigen remains unidentified.

The length of the CDR3 is 15 residues. Trimming pared 5 bases from V and 5 bases from J, leaving 15 bases between. In germline, CDR1 is KGHSH, CDR2 LQKENI. General study findings and limits: Data from an earlier analysis indicated that most TCR beta V segments were productive either about 87% or about 30% of the time. The majority of TCR sequences were rare, yet some public TCRs appeared in many donors. Highly shared sequence variants in one cluster were likely a sequencing artifact.

The PCR contained 60 Vbeta and 13 Jbeta primers. This table comes from immunoSEQ multiplex PCR, and its TCRdb copy is limited to in-frame clones, with some not included. Of about 130,000 clones listed, 60% to 80% are singletons. Material for sequencing was PBMCs. The TCR sequence derives from a woman aged 50 to 65 in good health and CMV-seronegative. This sequence joins TRBV18 and TRBJ1-4; possibly TRBD1 for D (5 bases). Written as DNA, the CDR3 is TGTGCCAGCTCATCGTCAGGGAGGGAAAATGAAAAACTGTTTTTT. It encodes CASSSSGRENEKLFF.